These T cell receptor beta chains were read from a single sample in a study of blood T cell repertoires in COVID-19. Sequencing was performed with immunoSEQ multiplex PCR; in TCRdb, only in-frame clones are kept and a portion is missing. In the table there are tens of thousands of clones, 90% of which are singletons. The specimen sequenced was peripheral blood. Every receptor here comes from a man between 45 and 60 years old with acute or convalescent COVID-19. CDR3s include the opening cysteine and the closing phenylalanine or tryptophan. Fields, in order: D gene, J gene, V gene, clone size, CDR3 protein, CDR3 DNA. The D gene is left open where the match is weak. Expanded clones are given a class, and other clones once, few, many or no size at all.

>.|TRBJ1-5|TRBV2|.
CASSEGGLLSNQPQHF
TGTGCCAGCAGTGAGGGGGGACTCCTCAGCAATCAGCCCCAGCATTTT
>.|TRBJ2-2|TRBV28|.
CASSPRTGRDTGELFF
TGTGCCAGCAGCCCTAGGACAGGGAGGGACACCGGGGAGCTGTTTTTT
>TRBD2|TRBJ2-3|TRBV4-2|.
CASSHTAVGGREGDTQYF
TGTGCCAGCAGCCACACGGCCGTCGGCGGGAGGGAGGGAGATACGCAGTATTTT
>.|TRBJ2-4|TRBV19|once
CASSIVVQNIQYF
TGTGCCAGTAGTATAGTAGTCCAAAACATTCAGTACTTC
>.|TRBJ1-5|TRBV24-1|.
CATSDTQGYLNQPQHF
TGTGCCACCAGTGATACTCAGGGATACCTCAATCAGCCCCAGCATTTT
>TRBD2|TRBJ2-1|TRBV5-1|.
CASSLGRSGKGEQFF
TGCGCCAGCAGCTTGGGACGCAGCGGGAAGGGTGAGCAGTTCTTC
>TRBD2|TRBJ2-2|TRBV7-2|once
CASSFFSGGRTGELFF
TGTGCCAGCAGCTTCTTTAGCGGGGGGAGGACCGGGGAGCTGTTTTTT
>.|TRBJ1-2|TRBV10-3|few
CAISEVTDYGYTF
TGTGCCATCAGTGAGGTGACAGACTATGGCTACACCTTC
>.|TRBJ2-3|TRBV7-2|once
CASSLGGASTDTQYF
TGTGCCAGCAGCCTGGGGGGGGCTAGCACAGATACGCAGTATTTT
>TRBD1|TRBJ2-5|TRBV5-8|once
CASSYGQGAYQETQYF
TGTGCCAGCAGCTACGGACAGGGGGCGTACCAAGAGACCCAGTACTTC
>.|TRBJ2-7|TRBV14|.
CASSQYRAYEQYF
TGTGCCAGCAGCCAGTACAGAGCCTACGAGCAGTACTTC
>.|TRBJ1-5|TRBV30|.
CAWSGAVGSNNQPQHF
TGTGCCTGGAGTGGGGCAGTGGGTTCGAACAATCAGCCCCAGCATTTT
>.|TRBJ2-1|TRBV18|.
CASSPFEGGVNNEQFF
TGTGCCAGCTCACCATTTGAAGGGGGTGTCAACAATGAGCAGTTCTTC
>.|TRBJ1-3|TRBV12-3/TRBV12-4|.
CASRTQGSNTIYF
TGTGCCAGCAGGACACAGGGATCAAACACCATATATTTT
>.|TRBJ2-2|TRBV18|.
CASSPLLQGYTGELFF
TGTGCCAGCTCACCACTCCTCCAGGGATACACCGGGGAGCTGTTTTTT
>.|TRBJ1-6|TRBV6-5|.
CASSGGSYNSPLHF
TGTGCCAGCAGCGGGGGCTCCTATAATTCACCCCTCCACTTT
>.|TRBJ1-2|TRBV4-1|.
CASSQTPGRAYGYTF
TGCGCCAGCAGCCAAACACCGGGGAGGGCCTATGGCTACACCTTC
>.|TRBJ1-2|TRBV7-2|.
CASSAQQGNYGYTF
TGTGCCAGCAGCGCCCAACAGGGAAACTATGGCTACACCTTC
>.|TRBJ1-5|TRBV19|.
CASSPTAGAGQPQHF
TGTGCCAGTAGTCCCACCGCGGGGGCAGGTCAGCCCCAGCATTTT
>.|TRBJ1-1|TRBV6-5|few
CASSYRGNTEAFF
TGTGCCAGCAGTTACAGGGGGAACACTGAAGCTTTCTTT
>.|TRBJ2-1|TRBV16|.
CASSQVTAKRNNEQFF
TGTGCCAGCAGCCAAGTGACTGCGAAAAGAAACAATGAGCAGTTCTTC
>.|TRBJ1-5|TRBV27|.
CASSASRRNQPQHF
TGTGCCAGCAGTGCCTCCAGGCGCAATCAGCCCCAGCATTTT
>.|TRBJ2-1|TRBV7-6|.
CASSPRAGAAEQFF
TGTGCCAGCAGCCCCCGGGCGGGGGCCGCGGAGCAGTTCTTC
>.|TRBJ2-1|TRBV12-5|once
CASGFQTGPSYEQFF
TGTGCTAGTGGTTTCCAGACAGGTCCAAGCTATGAGCAGTTCTTC
>.|TRBJ1-6|TRBV19|once
CASADRTNSPLHF
TGTGCCAGCGCGGACAGAACTAATTCACCCCTCCACTTT
>.|TRBJ2-5|TRBV2|.
CASRAQETQYF
TGTGCCAGCAGGGCCCAAGAGACCCAGTACTTC
>.|TRBJ1-6|TRBV2|.
CASSNRESSYNSPLHF
TGTGCCAGCAGCAACAGGGAAAGCTCCTATAATTCACCCCTCCACTTT
>.|TRBJ2-5|TRBV7-9|.
CASSFGETQYF
TGTGCCAGCAGCTTCGGGGAGACCCAGTACTTC
>TRBD2|TRBJ2-1|TRBV24-1|.
CATSDFSVDRGGYNEQFF
TGTGCCACCAGTGATTTTAGTGTTGATCGGGGGGGATACAATGAGCAGTTCTTC
>TRBD1|TRBJ1-6|TRBV3-1/TRBV3-2|few
CASSQSTGSYNSPLHF
TGTGCCAGCAGCCAATCGACAGGGTCCTATAATTCACCCCTCCACTTT
>.|TRBJ1-2|TRBV4-2|.
CASSQDRAPGDGYTF
TGTGCCAGCAGCCAAGATAGGGCCCCGGGGGACGGCTACACCTTC
>.|TRBJ2-6|TRBV9|.
CASSVATYQVGSGANVLTF
TGTGCCAGCAGCGTAGCTACTTACCAGGTTGGCTCTGGGGCCAACGTCCTGACTTTC
>.|TRBJ2-5|TRBV28|.
CASSSREPSLQETQYF
TGTGCCAGCAGTTCCCGGGAGCCCAGTCTCCAAGAGACCCAGTACTTC
>.|TRBJ1-1|TRBV28|.
CASSPLDSDSEAFF
TGTGCCAGCAGCCCCCTGGATTCCGACTCCGAAGCTTTCTTT
>TRBD1|TRBJ2-1|TRBV5-1|.
CASSKGQGFGEQFF
TGCGCCAGCAGCAAGGGACAGGGATTCGGCGAGCAGTTCTTC
>.|TRBJ2-1|TRBV5-4|few
CASREPGAYNEQFF
TGTGCCAGCAGGGAGCCAGGGGCCTACAATGAGCAGTTCTTC
>.|TRBJ1-3|TRBV5-1|.
CASSLAAGQGQGGNTIYF
TGCGCCAGCAGCTTGGCTGCAGGACAAGGCCAGGGGGGAAACACCATATATTTT
>.|TRBJ1-1|TRBV6-2/TRBV6-3|once
CASRPNTGNTEAFF
TGTGCCAGCAGACCTAACACAGGGAACACTGAAGCTTTCTTT
>TRBD2|TRBJ2-7|TRBV14|.
CASSRGTSGRIEQYF
TGTGCCAGCAGCCGCGGGACTAGCGGGAGAATCGAGCAGTACTTC
>.|TRBJ1-2|TRBV10-3|.
CAISEPLRGYTF
TGTGCCATCAGTGAGCCGCTACGGGGCTACACCTTC
>.|TRBJ2-5|TRBV7-9|.
CASSLPQAEETQYF
TGTGCCAGCAGCTTACCACAGGCCGAAGAGACCCAGTACTTC
>.|TRBJ1-3|TRBV5-4|.
CASSSSPGTGNTIYF
TGTGCCAGCAGCTCGAGTCCCGGGACAGGAAACACCATATATTTT
>TRBD1|TRBJ1-2|TRBV5-1|.
CASSKTAGGDYGYTF
TGCGCCAGCAGCAAGACCGCAGGGGGCGACTATGGCTACACCTTC
>TRBD1|TRBJ1-6|TRBV6-2/TRBV6-3|.
CASSYAGQGSPLHF
TGTGCCAGCAGTTACGCCGGACAGGGCTCACCCCTCCACTTT
>TRBD1|TRBJ1-3|TRBV7-9|.
CASSYLGGRGRSGNTIYF
TGTGCCAGCAGCTACCTGGGGGGCAGGGGGCGCTCTGGAAACACCATATATTTT
>TRBD1|TRBJ2-7|TRBV18|.
CASSSVQGAPYEQYF
TGTGCCAGCTCATCCGTACAGGGGGCCCCCTATGAGCAGTACTTC
>TRBD1|TRBJ1-1|TRBV6-5|.
CASSYWDRNTEAFF
TGTGCCAGCAGTTACTGGGACAGGAACACTGAAGCTTTCTTT